A single sample gave rise to the 8 T cell receptor beta chains below, sequenced in a study of T cells after yellow fever vaccination. TCRdb processed the 5' RACE reads anew with MiXCR; each CDR3 protein has one entry. The sample has a few hundred thousand distinct CDR3 sequences, 5.2% seen once. The input for sequencing was CD4+ T cells sorted from PBMCs, taken on the day of the yellow fever booster vaccination. These receptors all stem from a man aged 18 to 30 who received the YFV17D yellow fever vaccine.

This clonotype occurred a few times. This chain links TRBV6-5 with TRBJ2-3; perhaps TRBD2 as D (5 bases). The CDR3 loop spans 15 amino acids. The V gene lost 2 bases and the J gene lost 7 bases, with 16 bases spanning the gap. Germline CDR1 is MNHEY and CDR2 is SVGAGI. CDR3: CASSYRLASLYTQYF. The CDR3 bases are TGTGCCAGCAGTTACCGGCTAGCATCGTTATATACGCAGTATTTT.

This clonotype was seen only a few times. This rearrangement joins TRBV12-3 or TRBV12-4 to TRBJ2-1, with D possibly being TRBD1 or TRBD2 (6 bases each). V gave up 3 bases and J gave up 10 bases, with 22 bases separating them. The CDR3 is 16 amino acids. The CDR3 DNA is TGTGCCAGCAGTTTTAGGCCCCTCGGAGGGACACGCGAGCAGTTCTTC. It yields the protein CASSFRPLGGTREQFF.

This chain links TRBV7-2 with TRBJ2-3, with TRBD2 matching over 11 bases. After removal of 5 bases from V and 4 bases from J, the junction contained 2 bases not matched to a gene. CDR1 and CDR2 from the germline V gene are SGHTA and FQGNSA. The CDR3 sequence is 14 residues long. CDR3 residues: CASSALAGADTQYF. The CDR3 DNA is TGTGCCAGCAGCGCACTAGCGGGGGCAGATACGCAGTATTTT.

This clonotype was counted between two and nine times. One base away lies a much larger clone, so this may be a sequencing read error. V gene TRBV18 combines with J gene TRBJ2-1, with D maybe TRBD2 (5 bases). The CDR3 has 14 amino acids. The germline V gene has CDR1 KGHSH and CDR2 LQKENI. V lost 1 base and J 2 bases, leaving 6 bases between the germline ends. CDR3 amino acids: CASSPQGAYNEQFF. DNA of the CDR3: TGTGCCAGCTCACCACAGGGAGCCTACAATGAGCAGTTCTTC.

This clonotype has a count of ten or more. V gene TRBV5-1 combines with J gene TRBJ2-3; D perhaps matches TRBD1 (6 bases). The CDR3 sequence is 14 residues long. V dropped 5 bases and J dropped 3 bases, with 13 bases sitting between them. Germline values: CDR1 SGHRS, CDR2 YFSETQ. The CDR3 loop is CASSPGALTDTQYF. CDR3 bases: TGCGCCAGCAGTCCAGGGGCCTTGACAGATACGCAGTATTTT.

This clonotype has a handful of counts. The V gene is TRBV7-2, the J gene TRBJ1-4; TRBD1 aligns across 12 bases. The germline CDR1 and CDR2 sequences are SGHTA and FQGNSA. Trimming at V came to 4 bases and at J to 8 bases, leaving 8 bases not matched to a gene. The CDR3 spans 16 residues. The CDR3: CASSSPGQGAREKLFF. CDR3 DNA sequence: TGTGCCAGCAGCTCTCCGGGACAGGGGGCGCGAGAAAAACTGTTTTTT.

This clonotype was detected a few times. For the CDR3, the DNA is TGTGCCATCAGTGAGTCGGTACTAGCGGGGGGGAAACCTAGCACAGATACGCAGTATTTT. Its protein product is CAISESVLAGGKPSTDTQYF. This chain connects TRBV10-3 to TRBJ2-3; TRBD2 aligns across 13 bases. Trimming cost V 0 bases and J 0 bases; bases outside gene matches: 9. Germline values: CDR1 ENHRY, CDR2 SYGVKD. This CDR3 has 20 residues.

This clonotype came up a few times. The genes are TRBV29-1 and TRBJ2-5; 10 nucleotides match TRBD1. V trimming: 6 bases; J trimming: 1 base; junction bases outside the gene matches: 2. The CDR3 totals 13 residues. Germline V gives CDR1 SQVTM, CDR2 ANQGSEA. CDR3 sequence reads: CSVGQGSQETQYF. DNA of the CDR3: TGCAGCGTGGGACAGGGGAGCCAAGAGACCCAGTACTTC.